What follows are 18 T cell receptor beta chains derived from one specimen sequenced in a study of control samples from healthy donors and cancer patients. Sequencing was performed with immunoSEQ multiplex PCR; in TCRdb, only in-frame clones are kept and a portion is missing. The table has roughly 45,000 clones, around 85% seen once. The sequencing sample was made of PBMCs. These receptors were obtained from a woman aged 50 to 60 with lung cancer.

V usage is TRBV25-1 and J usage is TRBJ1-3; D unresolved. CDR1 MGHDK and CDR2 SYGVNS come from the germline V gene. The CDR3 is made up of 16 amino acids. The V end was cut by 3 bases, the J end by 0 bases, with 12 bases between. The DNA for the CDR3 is TGTGCCAGCAGTGATGGGAAGGGTCCCTCTGGAAACACCATATATTTT. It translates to CASSDGKGPSGNTIYF.

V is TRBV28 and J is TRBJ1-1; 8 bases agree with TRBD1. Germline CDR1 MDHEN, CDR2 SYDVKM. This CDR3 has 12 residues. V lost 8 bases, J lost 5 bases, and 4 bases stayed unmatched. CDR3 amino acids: CASQGARTEAFF. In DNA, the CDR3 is TGTGCCAGCCAGGGGGCAAGGACTGAAGCTTTCTTT.

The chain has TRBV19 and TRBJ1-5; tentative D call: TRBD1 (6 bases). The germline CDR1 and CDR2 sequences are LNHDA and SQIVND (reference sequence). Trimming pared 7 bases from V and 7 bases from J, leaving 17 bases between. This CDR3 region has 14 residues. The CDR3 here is CASTATGRRQPQHF. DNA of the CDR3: TGTGCCAGTACCGCTACAGGGAGACGACAGCCCCAGCATTTT.

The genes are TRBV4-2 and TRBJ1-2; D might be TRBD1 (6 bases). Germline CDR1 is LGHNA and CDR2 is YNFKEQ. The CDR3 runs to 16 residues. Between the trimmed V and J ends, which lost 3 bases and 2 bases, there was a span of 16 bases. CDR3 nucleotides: TGTGCCAGCAGCCAGGGACAAGTTATGGGGAACTATGGCTACACCTTC. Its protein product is CASSQGQVMGNYGYTF.

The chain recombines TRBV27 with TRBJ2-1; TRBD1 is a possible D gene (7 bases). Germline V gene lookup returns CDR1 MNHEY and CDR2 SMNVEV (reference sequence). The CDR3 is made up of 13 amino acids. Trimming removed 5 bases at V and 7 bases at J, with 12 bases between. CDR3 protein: CASSAGQWNEQFF. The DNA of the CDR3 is TGTGCCAGCAGTGCGGGACAGTGGAATGAGCAGTTCTTC.

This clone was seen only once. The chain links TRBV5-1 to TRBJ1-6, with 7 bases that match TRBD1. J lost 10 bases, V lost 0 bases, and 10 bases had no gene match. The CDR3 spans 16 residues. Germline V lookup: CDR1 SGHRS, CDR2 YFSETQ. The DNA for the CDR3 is TGCGCCAGCAGCTTGGCCGCCGAGACAGGGAAGTCACCCCTCCACTTT. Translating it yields CASSLAAETGKSPLHF. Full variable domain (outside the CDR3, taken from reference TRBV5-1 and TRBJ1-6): KAGVTQTPRYLIKTRGQQVTLSCSPISGHRSVSWYQQTPGQGLQFLFEYFSETQRNKGNFPGRFSGRQFSNSRSEMNVSTLELGDSALYLCASSLAAETGKSPLHFGNGTRLTVT.

This CDR3 is CASNPSVGGNQPQHF. CDR3 coding DNA: TGTGCCAGCAACCCCTCGGTGGGGGGCAATCAGCCCCAGCATTTT. This chain links TRBV7-2 with TRBJ1-5, with a weak D call TRBD1 (5 bases). Trimming pared 7 bases from V and 2 bases from J, leaving 15 bases between. CDR3 length: 15 amino acids. Germline CDR1 reads SGHTA; CDR2 reads FQGNSA. Full variable domain (outside the CDR3, taken from reference TRBV7-2 and TRBJ1-5): GAGVSQSPSNKVTEKGKDVELRCDPISGHTALYWYRQSLGQGLEFLIYFQGNSAPDKSGLPSDRFSAERTGGSVSTLTIQRTQQEDSAVYLCASNPSVGGNQPQHFGDGTRLSIL.

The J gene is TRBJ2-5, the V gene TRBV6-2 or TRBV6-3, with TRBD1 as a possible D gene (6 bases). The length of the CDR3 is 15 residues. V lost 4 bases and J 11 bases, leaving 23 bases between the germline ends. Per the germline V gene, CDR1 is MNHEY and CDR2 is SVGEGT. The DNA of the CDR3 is TGTGCCAGCAGTTCACCTCCGGGACATCAGCCCCTGCAGTACTTC. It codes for CASSSPPGHQPLQYF.

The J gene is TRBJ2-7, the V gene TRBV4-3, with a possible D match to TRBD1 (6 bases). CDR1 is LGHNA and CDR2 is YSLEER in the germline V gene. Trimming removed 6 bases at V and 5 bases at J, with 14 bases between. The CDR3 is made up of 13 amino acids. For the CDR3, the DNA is TGCGCCAGCAGTTTCTCCAGGGGCCACGAGCAGTACTTC. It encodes CASSFSRGHEQYF.

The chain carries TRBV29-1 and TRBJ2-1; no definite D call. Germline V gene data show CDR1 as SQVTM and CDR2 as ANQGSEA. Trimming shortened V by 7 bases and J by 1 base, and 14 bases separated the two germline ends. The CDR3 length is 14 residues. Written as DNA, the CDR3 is TGCAGCGCTACCGACGACCCGTCCTACAATGAGCAGTTCTTC. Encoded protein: CSATDDPSYNEQFF.

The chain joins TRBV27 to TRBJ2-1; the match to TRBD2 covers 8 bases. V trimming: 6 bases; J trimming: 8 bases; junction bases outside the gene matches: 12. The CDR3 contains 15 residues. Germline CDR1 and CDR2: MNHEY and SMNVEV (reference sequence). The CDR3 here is CASSPGSGGGYEQFF. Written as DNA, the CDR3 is TGTGCCAGCAGCCCTGGGAGCGGGGGAGGATATGAGCAGTTCTTC.

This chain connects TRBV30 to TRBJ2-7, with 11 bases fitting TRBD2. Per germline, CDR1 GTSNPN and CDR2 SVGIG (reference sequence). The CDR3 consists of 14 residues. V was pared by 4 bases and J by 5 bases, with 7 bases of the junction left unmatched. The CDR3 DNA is TGTGCCTGGACCCCGGGACTAGCGGCCGACGAGCAGTACTTC. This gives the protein CAWTPGLAADEQYF.

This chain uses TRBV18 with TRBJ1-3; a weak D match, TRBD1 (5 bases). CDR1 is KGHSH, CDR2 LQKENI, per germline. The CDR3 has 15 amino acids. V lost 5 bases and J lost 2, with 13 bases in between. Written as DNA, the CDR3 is TGTGCCAGCTCATCCTGGGGCAGGACTGGAAACACCATATATTTT. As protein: CASSSWGRTGNTIYF. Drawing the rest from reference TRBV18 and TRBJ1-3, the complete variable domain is NAGVMQNPRHLVRRRGQEARLRCSPMKGHSHVYWYRQLPEEGLKFMVYLQKENIIDESGMPKERFSAEFPKEGPSILRIQQVVRGDSAAYFCASSSWGRTGNTIYFGEGSWLTVV.

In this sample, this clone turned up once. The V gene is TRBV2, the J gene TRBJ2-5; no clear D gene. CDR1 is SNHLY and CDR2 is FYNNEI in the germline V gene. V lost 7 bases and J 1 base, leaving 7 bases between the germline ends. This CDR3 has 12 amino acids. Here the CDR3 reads CASTAFQETQYF. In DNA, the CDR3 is TGTGCCAGCACAGCGTTCCAAGAGACCCAGTACTTC.

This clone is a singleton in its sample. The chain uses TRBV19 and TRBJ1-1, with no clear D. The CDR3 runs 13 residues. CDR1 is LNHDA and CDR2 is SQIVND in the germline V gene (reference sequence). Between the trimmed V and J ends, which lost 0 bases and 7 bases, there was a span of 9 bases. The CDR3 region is CASSIDWYSEAFF. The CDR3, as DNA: TGTGCCAGTAGTATAGATTGGTACAGTGAAGCTTTCTTT.

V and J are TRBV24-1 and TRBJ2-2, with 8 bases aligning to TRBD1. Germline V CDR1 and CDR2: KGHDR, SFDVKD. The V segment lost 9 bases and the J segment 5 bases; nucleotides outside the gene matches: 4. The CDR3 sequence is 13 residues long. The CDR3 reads CATGQGPTGELFF. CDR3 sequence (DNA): TGTGCCACCGGACAGGGCCCTACCGGGGAGCTGTTTTTT.

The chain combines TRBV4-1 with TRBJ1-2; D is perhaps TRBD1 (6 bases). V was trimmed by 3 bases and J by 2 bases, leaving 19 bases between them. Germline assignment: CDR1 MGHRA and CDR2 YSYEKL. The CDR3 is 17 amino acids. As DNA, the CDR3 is TGCGCCAGCAGCCAGGGGCCCCGGACAGCAATAAACTATGGCTACACCTTC. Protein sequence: CASSQGPRTAINYGYTF.

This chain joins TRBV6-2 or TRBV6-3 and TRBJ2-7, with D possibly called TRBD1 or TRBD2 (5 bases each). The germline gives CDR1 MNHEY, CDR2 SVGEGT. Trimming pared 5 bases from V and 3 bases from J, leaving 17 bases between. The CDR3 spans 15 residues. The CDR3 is CASSLPGQSIYEQYF. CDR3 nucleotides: TGTGCCAGCAGTCTACCGGGGCAGTCAATCTACGAGCAGTACTTC.